This entry is about one TCR beta chain. What it binds is not known. These data are taken from a study of T cell repertoires in cytomegalovirus infection. MiXCR was run by TCRdb on the reads, yielding one entry per CDR3 protein. The table has hundreds of thousands of distinct CDR3 sequences, around 32% seen once. Deletions cut 6 bases from V and 4 bases from J, with 12 bases between. CDR3 length: 12 residues. The germline V gene encodes CDR1 DFQATT and CDR2 SNEGSKA (reference sequence). This TCR came from a human donor in good health (CMV status not recorded). Some clones in this sample may be carry-over from other donors' samples. The sample here was cultured CD8+ T cells from PBMCs, taken from culture after CMV antigen stimulation. The V gene is TRBV20-1, the J gene TRBJ1-1; the D gene is possibly TRBD1 (5 bases). The CDR3 DNA follows: TGCAGTGCGGGGGACGTGGTCACTGAAGCTTTCTTT. It yields the protein CSAGDVVTEAFF.